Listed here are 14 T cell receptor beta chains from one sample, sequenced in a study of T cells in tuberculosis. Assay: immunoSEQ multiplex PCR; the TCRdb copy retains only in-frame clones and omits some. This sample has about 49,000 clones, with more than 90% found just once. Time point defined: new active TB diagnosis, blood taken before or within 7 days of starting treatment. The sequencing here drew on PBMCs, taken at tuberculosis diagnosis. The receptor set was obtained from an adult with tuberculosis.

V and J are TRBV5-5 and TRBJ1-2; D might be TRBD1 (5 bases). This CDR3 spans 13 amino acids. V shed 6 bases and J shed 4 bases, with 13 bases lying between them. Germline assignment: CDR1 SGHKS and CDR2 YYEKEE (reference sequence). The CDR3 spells CASNYGGSYGYTF. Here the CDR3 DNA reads TGTGCCAGCAACTATGGGGGGAGCTATGGCTACACCTTC.

CDR3 residues: CASSQEGGNQPQHF. CDR3 nucleotides: TGCGCCAGCAGCCAGGAGGGCGGTAATCAGCCCCAGCATTTT. V gene TRBV4-3 combines with J gene TRBJ1-5; the D is unclear. V gave up 3 bases and J gave up 4 bases, with 10 bases separating them. CDR1 is LGHNA and CDR2 is YSLEER in the germline V gene. This CDR3 has 14 residues.

The CDR3 protein is CASTGSGTGTYEQYF. The CDR3 nucleotides are TGTGCCAGCACCGGATCCGGGACAGGGACCTACGAGCAGTACTTC. This chain connects TRBV28 to TRBJ2-7; 9 bases fit TRBD1. Losses at the gene ends were 7 bases for V and 2 bases for J; bases not matched to a gene: 9. The CDR3 spans 15 residues. Per the germline V gene, CDR1 is MDHEN and CDR2 is SYDVKM. The complete variable domain, with remaining parts taken from reference TRBV28 and TRBJ2-7, reads DVKVTQSSRYLVKRTGEKVFLECVQDMDHENMFWYRQDPGLGLRLIYFSYDVKMKEKGDIPEGYSVSREKKERFSLILESASTNQTSMYLCASTGSGTGTYEQYFGPGTRLTVT.

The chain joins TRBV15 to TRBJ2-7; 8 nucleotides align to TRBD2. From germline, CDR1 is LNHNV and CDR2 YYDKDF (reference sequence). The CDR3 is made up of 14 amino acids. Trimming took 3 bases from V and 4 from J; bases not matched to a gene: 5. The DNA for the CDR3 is TGTGCCACCAGCAGCTTTCGGGGGGGTTACGAGCAGTACTTC. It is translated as CATSSFRGGYEQYF.

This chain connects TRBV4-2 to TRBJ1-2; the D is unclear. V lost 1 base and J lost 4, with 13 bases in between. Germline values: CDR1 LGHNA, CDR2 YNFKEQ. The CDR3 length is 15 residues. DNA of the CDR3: TGTGCCAGCAGCCAAGCAGGCGGAGGAGTCTATGGCTACACCTTC. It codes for CASSQAGGGVYGYTF.

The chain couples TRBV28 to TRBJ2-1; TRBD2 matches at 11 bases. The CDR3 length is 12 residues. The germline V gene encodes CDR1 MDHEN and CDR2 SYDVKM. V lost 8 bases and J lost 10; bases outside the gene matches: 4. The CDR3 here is CASGVAGGEQFF. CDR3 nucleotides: TGTGCCAGCGGGGTAGCGGGAGGGGAGCAGTTCTTC.

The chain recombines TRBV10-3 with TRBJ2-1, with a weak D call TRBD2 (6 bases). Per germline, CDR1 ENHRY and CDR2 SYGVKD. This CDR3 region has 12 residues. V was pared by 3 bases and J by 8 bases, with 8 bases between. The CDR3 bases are TGTGCCATCAGTGAATCGGGGGATGAGCAGTTCTTC. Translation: CAISESGDEQFF.

This chain's CDR3 is CSDSGSPYNEQFF. DNA for the CDR3: TGCAGCGATAGCGGGAGCCCCTACAATGAGCAGTTCTTC. This sequence joins TRBV29-1 and TRBJ2-1; 9 bases agree with TRBD2. CDR1 and CDR2 (germline): SQVTM, ANQGSEA. Germline trimming cut 7 bases from V and 2 bases from J; bases unmatched to any gene: 3. The CDR3 covers 13 residues.

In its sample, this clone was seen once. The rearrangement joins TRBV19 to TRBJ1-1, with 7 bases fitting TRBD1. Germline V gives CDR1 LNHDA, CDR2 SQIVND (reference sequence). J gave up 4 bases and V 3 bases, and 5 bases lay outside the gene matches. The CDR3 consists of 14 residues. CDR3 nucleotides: TGTGCCAGTAGTATCACAGGGGCCGTCACTGAAGCTTTCTTT. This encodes CASSITGAVTEAFF.

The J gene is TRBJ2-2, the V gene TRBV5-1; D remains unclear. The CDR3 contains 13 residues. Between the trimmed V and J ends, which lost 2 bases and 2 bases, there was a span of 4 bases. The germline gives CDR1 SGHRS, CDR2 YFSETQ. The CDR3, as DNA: TGCGCCAGCAGCTTCCCAAACACCGGGGAGCTGTTTTTT. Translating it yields CASSFPNTGELFF.

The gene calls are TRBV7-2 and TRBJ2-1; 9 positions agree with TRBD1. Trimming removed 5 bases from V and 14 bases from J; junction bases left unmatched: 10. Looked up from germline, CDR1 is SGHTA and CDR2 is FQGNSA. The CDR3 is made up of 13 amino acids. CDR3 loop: CASSPRTGETKFF. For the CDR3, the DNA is TGTGCCAGCAGCCCCCGGACAGGGGAAACGAAGTTCTTC.

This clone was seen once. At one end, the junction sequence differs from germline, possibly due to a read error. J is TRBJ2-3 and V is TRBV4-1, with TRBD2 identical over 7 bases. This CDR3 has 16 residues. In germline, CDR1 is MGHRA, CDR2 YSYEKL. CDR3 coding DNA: TGCGCCAGCAGACAAGTGGTACTAGCGTTGACAGATACGCAGTATTTT. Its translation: CASRQVVLALTDTQYF.

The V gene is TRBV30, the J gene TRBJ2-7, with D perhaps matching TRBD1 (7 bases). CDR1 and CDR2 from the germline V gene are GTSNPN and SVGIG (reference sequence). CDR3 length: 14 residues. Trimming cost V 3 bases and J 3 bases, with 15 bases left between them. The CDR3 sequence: CAWSLGRGDYEQYF. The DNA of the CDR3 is TGTGCCTGGAGCCTCGGCAGGGGGGACTACGAGCAGTACTTC.

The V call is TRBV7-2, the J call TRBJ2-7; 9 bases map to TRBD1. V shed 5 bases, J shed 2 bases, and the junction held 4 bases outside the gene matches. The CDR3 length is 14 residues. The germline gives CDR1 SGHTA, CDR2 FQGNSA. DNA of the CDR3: TGTGCCAGCAGCGCTAGACAGGGGGCCTACGAGCAGTACTTC. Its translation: CASSARQGAYEQYF.